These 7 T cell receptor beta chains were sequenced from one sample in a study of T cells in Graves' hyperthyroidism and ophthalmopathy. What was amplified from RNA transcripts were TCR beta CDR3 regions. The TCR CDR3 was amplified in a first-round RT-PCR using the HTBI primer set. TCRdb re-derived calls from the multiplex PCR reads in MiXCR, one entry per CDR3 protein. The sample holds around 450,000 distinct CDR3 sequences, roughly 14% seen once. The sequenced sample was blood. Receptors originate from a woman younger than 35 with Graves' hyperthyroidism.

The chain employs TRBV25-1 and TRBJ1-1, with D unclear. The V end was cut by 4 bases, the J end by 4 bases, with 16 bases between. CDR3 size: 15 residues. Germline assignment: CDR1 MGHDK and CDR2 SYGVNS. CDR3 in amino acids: CASSGTRGSGTEAFF. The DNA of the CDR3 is TGTGCCAGCAGTGGAACAAGAGGGTCGGGCACTGAAGCTTTCTTT.

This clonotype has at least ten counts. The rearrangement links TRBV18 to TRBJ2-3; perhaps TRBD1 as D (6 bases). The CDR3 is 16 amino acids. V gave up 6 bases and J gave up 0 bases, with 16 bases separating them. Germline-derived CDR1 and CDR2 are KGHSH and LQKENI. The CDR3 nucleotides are TGTGCCAGCTCGCCTCTGACAGGCACTAGCACAGATACGCAGTATTTT. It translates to CASSPLTGTSTDTQYF.

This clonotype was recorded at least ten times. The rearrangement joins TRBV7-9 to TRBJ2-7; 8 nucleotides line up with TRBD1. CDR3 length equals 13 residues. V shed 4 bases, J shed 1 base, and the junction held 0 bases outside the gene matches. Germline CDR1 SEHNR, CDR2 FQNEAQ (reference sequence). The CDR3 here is CASSWDRSYEQYF. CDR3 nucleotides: TGTGCCAGCAGCTGGGACAGGTCCTACGAGCAGTACTTC. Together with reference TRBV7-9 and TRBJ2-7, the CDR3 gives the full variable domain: DTGVSQNPRHKITKRGQNVTFRCDPISEHNRLYWYRQTLGQGPEFLTYFQNEAQLEKSRLLSDRFSAERPKGSFSTLEIQRTEQGDSAMYLCASSWDRSYEQYFGPGTRLTVT.

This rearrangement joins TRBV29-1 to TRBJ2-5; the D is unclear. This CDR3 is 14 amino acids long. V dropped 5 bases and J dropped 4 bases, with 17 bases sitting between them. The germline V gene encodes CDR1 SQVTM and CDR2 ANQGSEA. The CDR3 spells CSVFFPAPRETQYF. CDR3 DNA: TGCAGCGTTTTTTTTCCCGCCCCTAGAGAGACCCAGTACTTC.

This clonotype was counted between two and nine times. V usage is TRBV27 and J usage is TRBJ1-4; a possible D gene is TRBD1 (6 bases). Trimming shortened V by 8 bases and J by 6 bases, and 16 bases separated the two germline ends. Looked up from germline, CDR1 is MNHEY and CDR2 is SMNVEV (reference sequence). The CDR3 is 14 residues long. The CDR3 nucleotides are TGTGCCAGCGGTTACCGGGGGGGCTATGAAAAACTGTTTTTT. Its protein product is CASGYRGGYEKLFF.

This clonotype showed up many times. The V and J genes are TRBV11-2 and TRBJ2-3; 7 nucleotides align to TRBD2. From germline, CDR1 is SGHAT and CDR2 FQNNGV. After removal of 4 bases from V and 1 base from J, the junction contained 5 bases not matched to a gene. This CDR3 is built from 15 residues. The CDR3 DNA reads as TGTGCCAGCAGCTCCCTGGGGGGGGGCACAGATACGCAGTATTTT. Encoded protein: CASSSLGGGTDTQYF.

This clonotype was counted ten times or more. CDR3 loop: CASSLSSMGGNEKLFF. As DNA, the CDR3 is TGTGCCAGCAGCCTGTCCAGCATGGGGGGGAATGAAAAACTGTTTTTT. The chain combines TRBV7-8 with TRBJ1-4; tentatively, D is TRBD1 (5 bases). Germline V gene lookup returns CDR1 SGHVS and CDR2 FQNEAQ. The CDR3 runs to 16 residues. V dropped 5 bases and J dropped 5 bases, with 18 bases sitting between them.